Below, one T cell receptor beta chain is given with its context. Its target is not known. The data belong to a study of T cell responses to AZD1222 COVID-19 vaccine. The method was immunoSEQ multiplex PCR; TCRdb's version includes in-frame clones alone and lacks a portion of them. The sample lists around 120,000 clones; around 92% were seen once. Study-level results: White British ancestry dominated among donors, who included more females, and clonal diversity was possibly underestimated. After the peak T cell response, and only then, were repertoires sampled.

The CDR3 is 14 amino acids. V was pared by 1 base and J by 1 base, with 8 bases between. Germline CDR1 reads SGHRS; CDR2 reads YFSETQ. The rearrangement links TRBV5-1 to TRBJ1-1; D is unresolved. The sample here was peripheral blood, taken on day 0 of AZD1222 vaccination. The sequence came from an adult in good health. The CDR3 sequence is CASSLSPPNTEAFF. CDR3 DNA: TGCGCCAGCAGCTTGTCGCCCCCGAACACTGAAGCTTTCTTT.